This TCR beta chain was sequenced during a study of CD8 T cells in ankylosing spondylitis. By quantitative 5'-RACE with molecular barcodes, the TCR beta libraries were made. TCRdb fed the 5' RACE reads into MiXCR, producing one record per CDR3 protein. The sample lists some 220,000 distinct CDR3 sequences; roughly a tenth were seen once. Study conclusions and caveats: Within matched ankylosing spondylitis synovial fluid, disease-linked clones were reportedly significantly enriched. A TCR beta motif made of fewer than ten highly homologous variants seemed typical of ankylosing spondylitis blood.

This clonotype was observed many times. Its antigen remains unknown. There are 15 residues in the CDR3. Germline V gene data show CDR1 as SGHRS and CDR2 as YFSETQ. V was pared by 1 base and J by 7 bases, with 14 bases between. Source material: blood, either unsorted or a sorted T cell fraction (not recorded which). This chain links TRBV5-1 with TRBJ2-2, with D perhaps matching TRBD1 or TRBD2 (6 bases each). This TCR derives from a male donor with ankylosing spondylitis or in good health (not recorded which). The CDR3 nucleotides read TGCGCCAGCAGCTTGCGGCCGGGGGCGAACGGGGAGCTGTTTTTT. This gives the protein CASSLRPGANGELFF.